This TCR beta chain comes out of a study of cytomegalovirus exposure and HLA in healthy donors. Study outcomes and limitations: Most TCR beta V segments were productive about 90% or about 30% of the time in an earlier analysis. What a later analysis showed was that several of the most significant clusters appeared linked to common viral pathogens. Both high specificity and high sensitivity reportedly marked the classifier's diagnosis of cytomegalovirus status.

Comments on this clone: What it binds is not known.

Researchers ran the PCR with 60 Vbeta and 13 Jbeta primers. Here immunoSEQ multiplex PCR was the method, and the copy in TCRdb shows in-frame clones only, minus some. The sample consists of about 73,000 clones, roughly 70% of them appearing once. CDR1 is MRHNA, CDR2 SNTAGT, per germline. V lost 3 bases to trimming and J lost 7 bases; unmatched junction nucleotides: 10. This CDR3 spans 16 amino acids. Sequenced sample: PBMCs. The receptor was isolated from a man between 65 and 85 years old in good health and CMV-seronegative. The chain joins TRBV6-4 to TRBJ1-4, with 8 bases lining up with TRBD1. CDR3 protein: CASSDWSTGVGEKLFF. CDR3 nucleotides: TGTGCCAGCAGTGATTGGTCGACAGGGGTGGGTGAAAAACTGTTTTTT.